This T cell receptor (beta chain) was recorded in a study of T cell changes during pregnancy in multiple sclerosis. This clone showed up many times. V gave up 1 base and J gave up 4 bases, with 13 bases separating them. CDR3 length: 14 residues. Germline lookup yields CDR1 GTSNPN and CDR2 SVGIG (reference sequence). The method was immunoSEQ multiplex PCR; TCRdb's version includes in-frame clones alone and lacks a portion of them. The sample has approximately 90,000 clones; 94% are singletons. The chain uses TRBV30 and TRBJ1-1; maybe TRBD1 (5 bases). This receptor was identified in a female donor with multiple sclerosis, enrolled in a pregnancy study. The sample consisted of peripheral blood, taken in the third trimester of pregnancy. Here the CDR3 DNA reads TGTGCCTGGAGTGCCCTGGGGCGGGGCACTGAAGCTTTCTTT. It is translated as CAWSALGRGTEAFF.